This T cell receptor beta chain emerged from a study of blood T cell repertoires in COVID-19 (dated by TCRdb to between 2020 and 2021). Context from the whole study: The collaborator samples originated in the United States, Italy and Spain and spanned the acute and convalescent phases of COVID-19. The material from the prospective study consisted of cDNA or gDNA derived from T cells, B-cell-depleted T cells, or PBMCs. The sample metadata nearly always contained a de-identified subject ID, COVID-19 status, age in years and sex. The samples were drawn from the first 160 participants of the ongoing ImmuneRACE study and from some 1,300 subjects provided by 6 global collaborators. Where available, HLA class I and class II types were obtained from metadata supplied by the sample provider rather than from assay-based typing. The repertoires were made available in a free public database intended to serve as a resource for research on the immune response to SARS-CoV-2. Subjects who had been exposed to COVID-19, were actively infected with it, or had recovered from it provided the deeply sampled blood TCRbeta repertoires that made up the dataset.

In regard to this clone: Its specific antigen is unknown. The sample holds no much larger clone one base away, and base qualities are not on file.

TCRbeta CDR3 regions were amplified from genomic DNA using the immunoSEQ Assay, a bias-controlled multiplex PCR. On the study's bioinformatics: The number of nucleated cells in each sample was estimated from the amplification of reference gene primers within the assay. To quantify the absolute abundance of each unique TCRbeta CDR3 rearrangement, sequence reads were collapsed and filtered. For each sample, productive Simpson clonality was calculated as the square root of Simpson's diversity index across productive rearrangements. Here the immuneACCESS table is served through TCRdb, limited to in-frame sequences with V and J called. Missing clones are a known gap in these copies; in checked studies unresolved V genes cover under half, and the rest lacks a known reason. V, J and clone size were drawn from that table, and D and trimming were deduced from the DNA. The sample table records about 110,000 clones; roughly 84% of these occur just once. Clones ranked in the top ten supply about 7% of the sample.

Counted from cysteine to phenylalanine, this CDR3 has 13 amino acids. The CDR3 DNA has 39 bases and is translated from base 1. V was cut back by 3 bases and J by 9 bases, leaving a gap of 12 bases between them. Each collaborating institution followed its own protocols to collect whole blood in K2EDTA tubes. Collaborator samples were shipped for TCRbeta analysis as frozen whole blood, isolated PBMCs, or DNA extracted from either sample type. Broader findings and caveats from the paper: How much clinical and demographic metadata was included differed by source and by participant, and the metadata was provided uncurated.

This sequence originates from a woman in her fifties or sixties with acute or convalescent COVID-19. The chain was built from TRBV12-3 or TRBV12-4 and TRBJ1-5, with TRBD1 perhaps the D gene, on 5 matching bases. The sample comprised peripheral blood. The DNA sequence reads TGTGCCAGCAGTTTTCGGGGGGGATGGCCCCAGCATTTT. Its product reads: CASSFRGGWPQHF.